This T cell receptor (beta chain) was sequenced in a study of T cell responses to AZD1222 COVID-19 vaccine. Notes on the study in general: Only after the peak T cell response were repertoires sampled. Spike-specific TCR breadth and depth went up after people got two AZD1222 doses.

V was shortened by 0 bases and J by 3 bases, with 8 bases between the two germline ends. The CDR3 length is 14 residues. Germline assignment: CDR1 WNHNN and CDR2 SYGVQD (reference sequence). Profiling relied on immunoSEQ multiplex PCR, and the TCRdb table lists in-frame clones only, not all of them. The sample has around 71,000 clones, approximately 80% seen once. Investigators merged groups given second doses at roughly 4 or roughly 12 weeks. This clone was found once. No antigen is known for it. The specimen comprised peripheral blood, sampled 28 days after the second AZD1222 dose. The receptor was isolated from an adult who received the AZD1222 COVID-19 vaccine. The rearrangement joins TRBV10-1 to TRBJ1-2; D possibly corresponds to TRBD1 (5 bases). The CDR3: CASSESRGDYGYTF. Written as DNA, the CDR3 is TGCGCCAGCAGTGAGTCCCGAGGGGACTATGGCTACACCTTC.